This is a list of T cell receptor beta chains from one sample in a study of tumor-infiltrating lymphocytes in primary liver carcinoma. TCRdb analysed the multiplex PCR reads with MiXCR anew, one entry per CDR3 protein. This sample carries roughly 86,000 distinct CDR3 sequences, about 73% of them seen once, and the ten largest clones take roughly 30%. The sample was tumor-adjacent normal liver tissue. These receptors originate from a man aged 40-49 years with primary liver carcinoma and hepatitis B virus infection. CDR3s include the opening cysteine and the closing phenylalanine or tryptophan. A D gene is named only where the DNA matches it firmly. The size of a clone is reported for some rows only, either as once, few or many, or as a class for expanded clones.

V gene	clone size	J gene	D gene	CDR3 DNA	CDR3 protein
TRBV29-1	.	TRBJ2-7	.	TGCAGCGTTGAAGACCTAGCGAGAGTCTCTGAGCAGTACTTC	CSVEDLARVSEQYF
TRBV11-1	.	TRBJ2-1	.	TGTGTCAGCAGCTTAGGCCGGGCATATGAGCACTTCTTC	CVSSLGRAYEHFF
TRBV6-1	many	TRBJ2-2	TRBD1	TGTGCCAGCAGGGGCAGGGGGCGCGGGACCGGGGAGCTGTTTTTT	CASRGRGRGTGELFF
TRBV12-3/TRBV12-4	.	TRBJ2-7	TRBD1	TGTGTCAGCAGTTTCGTCAGGGGGCGCGGGCAGTACTTC	CVSSFVRGRGQYF
TRBV5-6	.	TRBJ2-5	.	TGTGCCAGCGGGTTGGAGGGGTTAGGTCTTGGGACCCAGTACTTC	CASGLEGLGLGTQYF
TRBV29-1	many	TRBJ2-1	.	TGCAGCGTTCCAGACAGAAATGAGCAGTTCTTC	CSVPDRNEQFF
TRBV4-2	.	TRBJ2-7	TRBD1	TGCGCCAGCAGCCAAGGTGACAGGGGTGTCTACGAGCTGTACTTC	CASSQGDRGVYELYF
TRBV10-3	.	TRBJ2-1	TRBD2	TGTGCCATCAGTGAGGGAAGTACCGGACTAGCGGGAGTAGGTGAACAGTGCTTC	CAISEGSTGLAGVGEQCF
TRBV6-2/TRBV6-3	.	TRBJ1-5	.	TGTGCCAGCAGTTACCCTCGACAGGTGAGCAATCAGCCCCAGCATTTT	CASSYPRQVSNQPQHF
TRBV6-2/TRBV6-3	many	TRBJ2-7	TRBD2	TGTGCCAGCAGTATCCCACTAGCGGGAGAAGAGTACGAGCAGTACTTC	CASSIPLAGEEYEQYF
TRBV4-2	.	TRBJ1-5	TRBD1	TGTGCCAGCAGCCAAGATTGGGGACAGATTAATCAGTCCCAGCATTTT	CASSQDWGQINQSQHF